This TCR beta chain was identified during a study of cytomegalovirus exposure and HLA in healthy donors. Across the whole study: Inside one of the first data releases sat about 85 million unique TCRs taken from HLA-typed donors.

For this clone: Its antigen is undetermined.

Points from the study as a whole: TRBV6-2, TRBV6-3 and other indistinguishable V segments were excluded.

Germline V CDR1 and CDR2: SGDLS, YYNGEE. The CDR3 is made up of 16 amino acids. V lost 4 bases and J 0 bases, leaving 14 bases between the germline ends. A multiplex PCR was run with 60 Vbeta primers and 13 Jbeta primers. Only in-frame clones appear in the TCRdb table, and some are missing; sequencing was by immunoSEQ multiplex PCR. Of about 130,000 clones in the sample, more than 70% were seen once. The sequenced sample was PBMCs. The chain has TRBV9 and TRBJ2-1, with D maybe TRBD2 (6 bases). The origin of this receptor is a male donor in good health and CMV-seronegative. The CDR3 bases are TGTGCCAGCAGCCCCCGGGGGAGTAGCTCCTACAATGAGCAGTTCTTC. Protein sequence: CASSPRGSSSYNEQFF. The entire variable domain, with the rest obtained from reference TRBV9 and TRBJ2-1, is as follows: DSGVTQTPKHLITATGQRVTLRCSPRSGDLSVYWYQQSLDQGLQFLIQYYNGEERAKGNILERFSAQQFPDLHSELNLSSLELGDSALYFCASSPRGSSSYNEQFFGPGTRLTVL.